Listed here is a single T cell receptor beta chain. Its cognate antigen is unknown. This sample was included in a study of cytomegalovirus exposure and HLA in healthy donors. Findings of the study overall: Per published accounts, TCR beta sequences correctly predicted the HLA-A and HLA-B alleles of most subjects.

Germline V gives CDR1 SGHVS, CDR2 FQNEAQ. This CDR3 has 17 amino acids. V lost 5 bases and J 0 bases, leaving 17 bases between the germline ends. With 60 Vbeta and 13 Jbeta primers, the PCR was carried out. The method was immunoSEQ multiplex PCR; TCRdb's version includes in-frame clones alone and lacks a portion of them. Of a few hundred thousand clones listed, around 75% are singletons. The V call is TRBV7-8, the J call TRBJ1-3; TRBD1 is a possible D gene (6 bases). This receptor was taken from a woman between 25 and 40 years old in good health and CMV-seronegative. Sequencing was done on a sample of PBMCs. CDR3 bases: TGTGCCAGCAGCCTACGTCGAGGGGGTGACTCTGGAAACACCATATATTTT. This gives the protein CASSLRRGGDSGNTIYF.